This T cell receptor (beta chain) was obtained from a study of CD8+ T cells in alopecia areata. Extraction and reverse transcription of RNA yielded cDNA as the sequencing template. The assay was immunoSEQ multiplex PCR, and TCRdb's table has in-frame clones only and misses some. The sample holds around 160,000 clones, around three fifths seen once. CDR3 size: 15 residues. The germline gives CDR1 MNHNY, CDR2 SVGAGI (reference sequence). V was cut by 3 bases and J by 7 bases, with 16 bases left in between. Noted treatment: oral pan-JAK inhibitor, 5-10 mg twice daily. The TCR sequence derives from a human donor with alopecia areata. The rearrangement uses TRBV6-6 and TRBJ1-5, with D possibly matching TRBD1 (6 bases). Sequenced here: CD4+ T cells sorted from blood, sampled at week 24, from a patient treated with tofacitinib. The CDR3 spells CASSYDRPGAQPQHF. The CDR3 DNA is TGTGCCAGCAGTTATGACAGGCCGGGCGCCCAGCCCCAGCATTTT.